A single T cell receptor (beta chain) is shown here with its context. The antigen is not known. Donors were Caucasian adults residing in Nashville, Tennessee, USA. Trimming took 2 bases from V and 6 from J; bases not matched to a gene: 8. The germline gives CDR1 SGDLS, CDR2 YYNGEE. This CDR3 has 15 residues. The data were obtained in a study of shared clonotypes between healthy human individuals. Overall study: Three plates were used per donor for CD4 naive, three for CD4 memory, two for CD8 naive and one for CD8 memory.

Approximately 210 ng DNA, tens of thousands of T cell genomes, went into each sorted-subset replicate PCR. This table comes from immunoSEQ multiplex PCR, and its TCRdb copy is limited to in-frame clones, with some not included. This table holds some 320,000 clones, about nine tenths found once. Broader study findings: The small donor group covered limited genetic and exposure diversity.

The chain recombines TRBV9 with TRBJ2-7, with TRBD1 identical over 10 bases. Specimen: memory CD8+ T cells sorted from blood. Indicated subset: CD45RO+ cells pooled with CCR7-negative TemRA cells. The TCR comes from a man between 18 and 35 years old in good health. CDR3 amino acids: CASSVSTGTGVEQYF. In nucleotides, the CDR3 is TGTGCCAGCAGCGTTAGTACCGGGACAGGGGTCGAGCAGTACTTC.